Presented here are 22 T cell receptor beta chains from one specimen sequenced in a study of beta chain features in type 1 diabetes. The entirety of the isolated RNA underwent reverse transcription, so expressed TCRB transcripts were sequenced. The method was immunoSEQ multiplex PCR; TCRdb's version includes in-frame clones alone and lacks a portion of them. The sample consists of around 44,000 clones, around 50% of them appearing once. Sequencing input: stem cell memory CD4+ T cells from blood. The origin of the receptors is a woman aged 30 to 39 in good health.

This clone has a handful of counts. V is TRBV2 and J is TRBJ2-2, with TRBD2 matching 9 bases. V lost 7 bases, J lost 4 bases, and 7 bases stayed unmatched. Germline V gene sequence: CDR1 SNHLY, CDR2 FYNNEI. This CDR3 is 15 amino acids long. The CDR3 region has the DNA TGTGCCAGCAAACGGACTAGCGATGGCACCGGGGAGCTGTTTTTT. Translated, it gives CASKRTSDGTGELFF.

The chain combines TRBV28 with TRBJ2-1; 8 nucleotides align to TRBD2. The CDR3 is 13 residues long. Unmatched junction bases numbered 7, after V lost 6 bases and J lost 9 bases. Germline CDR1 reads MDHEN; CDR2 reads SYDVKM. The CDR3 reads CASRTLAVSEQFF. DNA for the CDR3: TGTGCCAGCAGAACACTAGCGGTCAGTGAGCAGTTCTTC.

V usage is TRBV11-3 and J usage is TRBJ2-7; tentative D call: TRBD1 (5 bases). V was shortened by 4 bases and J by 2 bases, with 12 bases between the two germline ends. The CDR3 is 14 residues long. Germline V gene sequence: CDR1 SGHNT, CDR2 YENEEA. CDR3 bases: TGTGCCAGCAGCTCAGGAACAGGCCCCTACGAGCAGTACTTC. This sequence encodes CASSSGTGPYEQYF.

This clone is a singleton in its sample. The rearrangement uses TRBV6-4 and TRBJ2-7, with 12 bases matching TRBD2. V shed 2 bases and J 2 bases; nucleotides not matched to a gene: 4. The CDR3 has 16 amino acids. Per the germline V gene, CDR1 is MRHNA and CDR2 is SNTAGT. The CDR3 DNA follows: TGTGCCAGCAGTGACCGACTAGCGGGGGAAACCTACGAGCAGTACTTC. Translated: CASSDRLAGETYEQYF.

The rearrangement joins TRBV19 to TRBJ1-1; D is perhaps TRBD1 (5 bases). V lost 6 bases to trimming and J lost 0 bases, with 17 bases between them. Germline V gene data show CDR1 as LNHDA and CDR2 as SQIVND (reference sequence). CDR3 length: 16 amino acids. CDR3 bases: TGTGCCAGTAGGGACAATGTGGGGCGGTTGAACACTGAAGCTTTCTTT. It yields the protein CASRDNVGRLNTEAFF. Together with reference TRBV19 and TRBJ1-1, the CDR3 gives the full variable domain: DGGITQSPKYLFRKEGQNVTLSCEQNLNHDAMYWYRQDPGQGLRLIYYSQIVNDFQKGDIAEGYSVSREKKESFPLTVTSAQKNPTAFYLCASRDNVGRLNTEAFFGQGTRLTVV.

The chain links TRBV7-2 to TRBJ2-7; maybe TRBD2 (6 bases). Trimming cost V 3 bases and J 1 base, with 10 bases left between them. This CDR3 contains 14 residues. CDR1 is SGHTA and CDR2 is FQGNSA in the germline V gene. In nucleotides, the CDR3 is TGTGCCAGCAGCTTCGCGACTAGGTCCTACGAGCAGTACTTC. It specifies CASSFATRSYEQYF.

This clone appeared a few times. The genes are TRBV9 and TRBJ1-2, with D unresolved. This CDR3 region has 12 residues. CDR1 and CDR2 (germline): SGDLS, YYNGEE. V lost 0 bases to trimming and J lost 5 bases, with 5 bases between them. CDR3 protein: CASSVVGYGYTF. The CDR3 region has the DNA TGTGCCAGCAGCGTAGTCGGGTATGGCTACACCTTC.

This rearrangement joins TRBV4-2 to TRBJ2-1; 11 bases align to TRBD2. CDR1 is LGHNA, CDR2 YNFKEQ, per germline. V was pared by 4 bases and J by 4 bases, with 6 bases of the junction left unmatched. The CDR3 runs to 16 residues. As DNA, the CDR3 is TGTGCCAGCAGCCTTCCCGGGACTAGCGGTTACAATGAGCAGTTCTTC. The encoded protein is CASSLPGTSGYNEQFF.

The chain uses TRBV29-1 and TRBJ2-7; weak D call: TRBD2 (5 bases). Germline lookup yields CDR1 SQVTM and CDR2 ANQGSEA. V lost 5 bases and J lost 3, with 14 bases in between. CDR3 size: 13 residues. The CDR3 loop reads CSVTLADLYEQYF. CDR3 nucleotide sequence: TGCAGCGTTACCCTAGCCGATCTCTACGAGCAGTACTTC.

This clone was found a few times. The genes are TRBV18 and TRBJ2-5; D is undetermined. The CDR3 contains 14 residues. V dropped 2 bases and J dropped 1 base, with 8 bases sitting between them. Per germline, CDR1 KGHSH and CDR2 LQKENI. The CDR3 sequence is CASSPLATQETQYF. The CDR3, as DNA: TGTGCCAGCTCACCATTGGCAACCCAAGAGACCCAGTACTTC.

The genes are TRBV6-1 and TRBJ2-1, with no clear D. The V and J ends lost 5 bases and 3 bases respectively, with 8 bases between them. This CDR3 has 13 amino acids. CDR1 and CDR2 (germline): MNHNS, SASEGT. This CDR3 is CASSRTFYNEQFF. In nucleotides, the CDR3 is TGTGCCAGCAGTAGAACTTTCTACAATGAGCAGTTCTTC.

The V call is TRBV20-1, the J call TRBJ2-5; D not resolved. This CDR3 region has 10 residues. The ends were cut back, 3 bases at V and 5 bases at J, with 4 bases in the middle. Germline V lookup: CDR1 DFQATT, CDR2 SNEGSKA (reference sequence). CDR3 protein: CSASQETQYF. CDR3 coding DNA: TGCAGTGCTAGTCAGGAGACCCAGTACTTC.

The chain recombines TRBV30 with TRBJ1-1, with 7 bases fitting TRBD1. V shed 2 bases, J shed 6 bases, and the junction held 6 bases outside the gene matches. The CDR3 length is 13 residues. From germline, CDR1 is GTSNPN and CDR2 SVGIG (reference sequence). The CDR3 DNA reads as TGTGCCTGGAGTAAGGGGGCTATCGCTGAAGCTTTCTTT. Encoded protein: CAWSKGAIAEAFF.

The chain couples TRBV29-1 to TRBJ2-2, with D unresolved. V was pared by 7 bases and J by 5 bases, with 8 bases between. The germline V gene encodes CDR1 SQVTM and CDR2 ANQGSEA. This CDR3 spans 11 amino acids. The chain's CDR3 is CSGFGTGELFF. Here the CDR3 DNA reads TGCAGCGGCTTCGGGACCGGGGAGCTGTTTTTT.

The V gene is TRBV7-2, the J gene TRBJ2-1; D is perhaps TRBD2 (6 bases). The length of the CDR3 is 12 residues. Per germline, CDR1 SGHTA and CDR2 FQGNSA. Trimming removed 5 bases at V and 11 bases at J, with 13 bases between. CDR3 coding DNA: TGTGCCAGCAGCCCCCAGACTAGAAAGCAGTTCTTC. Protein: CASSPQTRKQFF.

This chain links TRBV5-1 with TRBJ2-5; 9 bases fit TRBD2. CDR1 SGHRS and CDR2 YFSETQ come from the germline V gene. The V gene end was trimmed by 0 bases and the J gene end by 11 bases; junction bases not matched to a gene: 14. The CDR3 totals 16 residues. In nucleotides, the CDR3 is TGCGCCAGCAGCTTGGTTGATCAGCGGGAGGTTCTTGAGCAGTACTTC. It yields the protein CASSLVDQREVLEQYF. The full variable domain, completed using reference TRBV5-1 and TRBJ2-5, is KAGVTQTPRYLIKTRGQQVTLSCSPISGHRSVSWYQQTPGQGLQFLFEYFSETQRNKGNFPGRFSGRQFSNSRSEMNVSTLELGDSALYLCASSLVDQREVLEQYFGPGTRLLVL.

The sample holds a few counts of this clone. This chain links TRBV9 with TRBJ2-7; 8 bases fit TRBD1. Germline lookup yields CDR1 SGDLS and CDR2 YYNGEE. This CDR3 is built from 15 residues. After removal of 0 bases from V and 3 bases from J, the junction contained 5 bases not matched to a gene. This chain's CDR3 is CASSVGTGWVYEQYF. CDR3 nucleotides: TGTGCCAGCAGCGTAGGGACAGGGTGGGTCTACGAGCAGTACTTC.

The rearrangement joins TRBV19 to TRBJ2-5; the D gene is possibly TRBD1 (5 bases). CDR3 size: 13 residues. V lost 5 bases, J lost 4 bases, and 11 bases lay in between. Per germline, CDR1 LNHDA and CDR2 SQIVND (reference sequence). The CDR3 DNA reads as TGTGCCAGTAGTCAGAGCAGGGCAGAGACCCAGTACTTC. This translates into CASSQSRAETQYF.

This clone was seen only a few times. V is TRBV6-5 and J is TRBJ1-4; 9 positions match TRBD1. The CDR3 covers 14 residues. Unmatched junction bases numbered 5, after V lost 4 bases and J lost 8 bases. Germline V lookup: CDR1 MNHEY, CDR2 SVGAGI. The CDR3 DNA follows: TGTGCCAGCAGTTGGGACAGGGAAGGGGAAAAACTGTTTTTT. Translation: CASSWDREGEKLFF.

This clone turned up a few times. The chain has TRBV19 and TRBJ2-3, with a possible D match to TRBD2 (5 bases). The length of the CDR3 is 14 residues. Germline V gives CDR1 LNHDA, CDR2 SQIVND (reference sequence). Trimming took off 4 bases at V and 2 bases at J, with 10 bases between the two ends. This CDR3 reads CASSKRSYTDTQYF. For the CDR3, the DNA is TGTGCCAGTAGTAAGCGGTCATACACAGATACGCAGTATTTT.

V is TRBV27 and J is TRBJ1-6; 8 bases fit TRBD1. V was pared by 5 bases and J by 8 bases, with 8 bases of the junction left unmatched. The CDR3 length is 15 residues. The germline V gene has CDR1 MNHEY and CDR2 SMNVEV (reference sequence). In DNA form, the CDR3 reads TGTGCCAGCAGTCCCCCGGACAGGGTAGATTCACCCCTCCACTTT. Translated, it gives CASSPPDRVDSPLHF.

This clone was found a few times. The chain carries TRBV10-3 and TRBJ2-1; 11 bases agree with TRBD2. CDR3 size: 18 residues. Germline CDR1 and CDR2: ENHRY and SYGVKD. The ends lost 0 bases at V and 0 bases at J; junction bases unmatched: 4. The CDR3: CAISESLGTSGSYNEQFF. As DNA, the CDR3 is TGTGCCATCAGTGAGTCGCTTGGGACTAGCGGCTCCTACAATGAGCAGTTCTTC.